The 5 T cell receptor beta chains in this list originate from one sample, sequenced in a study of cytomegalovirus exposure and HLA in healthy donors. The PCR contained 60 Vbeta and 13 Jbeta primers. Method: immunoSEQ multiplex PCR; TCRdb's copy keeps in-frame clones and lacks some. This table has about 100,000 clones, about 72% appearing once. The specimen was PBMCs. These TCRs come from a man younger than 35 in good health and CMV-seronegative.

The chain employs TRBV5-1 and TRBJ2-5; a possible D gene is TRBD2 (5 bases). The V end lost 2 bases, the J end lost 5 bases, and 16 bases lay between the germline ends. There are 15 residues in the CDR3. Germline loops: CDR1 SGHRS, CDR2 YFSETQ. In nucleotides, the CDR3 is TGCGCCAGCAGCTTAAGGGAGCCTCCAGGCGAGACCCAGTACTTC. It is translated as CASSLREPPGETQYF. Full variable domain (remainder filled in from reference TRBV5-1 and TRBJ2-5): KAGVTQTPRYLIKTRGQQVTLSCSPISGHRSVSWYQQTPGQGLQFLFEYFSETQRNKGNFPGRFSGRQFSNSRSEMNVSTLELGDSALYLCASSLREPPGETQYFGPGTRLLVL.

The J gene is TRBJ2-5, the V gene TRBV19; a weak D match, TRBD2 (6 bases). CDR1 and CDR2 from the germline V gene are LNHDA and SQIVND (reference sequence). Trimming removed 9 bases at V and 3 bases at J, with 17 bases between. The length of the CDR3 is 14 residues. As DNA, the CDR3 is TGTGCCAGCACTCCTTATGGAGGGGAAGAGACCCAGTACTTC. Translated: CASTPYGGEETQYF.

The chain recombines TRBV19 with TRBJ1-5; TRBD1 matches 7 bases. Germline V gives CDR1 LNHDA, CDR2 SQIVND (reference sequence). V was clipped by 11 bases and J by 2 bases; unmatched bases: 15. This CDR3 comprises 16 residues. For the CDR3, the DNA is TGTGCCTCGAACCGGAGACAGGGCGGAGGCAATCAGCCCCAGCATTTT. This translates into CASNRRQGGGNQPQHF. Full variable domain (remainder filled in from reference TRBV19 and TRBJ1-5): DGGITQSPKYLFRKEGQNVTLSCEQNLNHDAMYWYRQDPGQGLRLIYYSQIVNDFQKGDIAEGYSVSREKKESFPLTVTSAQKNPTAFYLCASNRRQGGGNQPQHFGDGTRLSIL.

The chain links TRBV27 to TRBJ2-6; D is ambiguous. CDR3 length: 15 residues. Germline values: CDR1 MNHEY, CDR2 SMNVEV (reference sequence). Trimming took off 2 bases at V and 0 bases at J, with 5 bases between the two ends. The CDR3 is CASSLTPSGANVLTF. The CDR3 coding sequence is TGTGCCAGCAGTTTAACTCCCTCTGGGGCCAACGTCCTGACTTTC.

The chain recombines TRBV13 with TRBJ2-7; the D gene is possibly TRBD1 (5 bases). Per the germline V gene, CDR1 is PRHDT and CDR2 is FYEKMQ (reference sequence). CDR3 length: 14 amino acids. V was shortened by 8 bases and J by 5 bases, with 19 bases between the two germline ends. The CDR3 loop reads CASHASTGQNEQYF. CDR3 nucleotides: TGTGCCAGCCACGCGAGCACAGGACAAAACGAGCAGTACTTC. Based on the CDR3 plus reference TRBV13 and TRBJ2-7, the full variable domain is AAGVIQSPRHLIKEKRETATLKCYPIPRHDTVYWYQQGPGQDPQFLISFYEKMQSDKGSIPDRFSAQQFSDYHSELNMSSLELGDSALYFCASHASTGQNEQYFGPGTRLTVT.